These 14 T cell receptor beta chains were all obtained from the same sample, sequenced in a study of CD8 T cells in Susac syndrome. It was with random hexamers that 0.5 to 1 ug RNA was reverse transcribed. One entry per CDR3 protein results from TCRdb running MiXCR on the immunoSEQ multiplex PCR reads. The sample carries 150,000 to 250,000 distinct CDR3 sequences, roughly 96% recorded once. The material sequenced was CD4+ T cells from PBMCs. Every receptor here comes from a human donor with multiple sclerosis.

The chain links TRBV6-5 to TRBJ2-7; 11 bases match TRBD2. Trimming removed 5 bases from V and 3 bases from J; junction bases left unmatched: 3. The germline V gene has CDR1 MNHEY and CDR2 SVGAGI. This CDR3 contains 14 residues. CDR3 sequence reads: CASSRTSGLYEQYF. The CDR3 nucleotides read TGTGCCAGCAGTCGGACTAGCGGGCTCTACGAGCAGTACTTC.

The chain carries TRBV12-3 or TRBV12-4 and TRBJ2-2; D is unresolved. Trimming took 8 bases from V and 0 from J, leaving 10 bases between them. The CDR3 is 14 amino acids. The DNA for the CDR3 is TGTGCCAGCCTTCAAAGCGCGAACACCGGGGAGCTGTTTTTT. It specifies CASLQSANTGELFF.

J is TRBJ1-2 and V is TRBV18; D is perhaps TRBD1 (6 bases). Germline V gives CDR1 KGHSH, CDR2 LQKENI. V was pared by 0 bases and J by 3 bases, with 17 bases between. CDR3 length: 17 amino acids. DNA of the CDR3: TGTGCCAGCTCACCACCGAGTTCCATAGGGGGGCACTATGGCTACACCTTC. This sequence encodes CASSPPSSIGGHYGYTF.

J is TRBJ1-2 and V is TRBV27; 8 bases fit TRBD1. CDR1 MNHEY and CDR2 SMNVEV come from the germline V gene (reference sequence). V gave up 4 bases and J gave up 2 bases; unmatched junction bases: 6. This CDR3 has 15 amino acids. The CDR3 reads CASSSTRTGNYGYTF. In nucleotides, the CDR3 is TGTGCCAGCAGTTCAACCAGGACAGGGAACTATGGCTACACCTTC.

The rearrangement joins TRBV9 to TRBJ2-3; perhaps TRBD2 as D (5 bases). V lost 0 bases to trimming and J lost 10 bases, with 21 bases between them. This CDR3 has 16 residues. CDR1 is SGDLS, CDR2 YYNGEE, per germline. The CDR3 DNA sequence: TGTGCCAGCAGCGTAGGTAGTAGCGACGCCGGGGTAGCGCAGTATTTT. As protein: CASSVGSSDAGVAQYF.

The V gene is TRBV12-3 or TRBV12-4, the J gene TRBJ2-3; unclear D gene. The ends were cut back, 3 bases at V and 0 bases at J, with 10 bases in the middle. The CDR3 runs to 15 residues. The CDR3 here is CASSFEFPSTDTQYF. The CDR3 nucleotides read TGTGCCAGCAGTTTCGAGTTTCCCAGCACAGATACGCAGTATTTT.

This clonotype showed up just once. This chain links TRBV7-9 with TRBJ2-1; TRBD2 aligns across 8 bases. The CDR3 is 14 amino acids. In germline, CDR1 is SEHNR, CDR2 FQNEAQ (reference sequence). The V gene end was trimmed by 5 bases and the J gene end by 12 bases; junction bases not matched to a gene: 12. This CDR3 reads CASSRNQKRESQFF. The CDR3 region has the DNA TGTGCCAGCAGCCGAAACCAAAAGCGGGAGTCGCAGTTCTTC.

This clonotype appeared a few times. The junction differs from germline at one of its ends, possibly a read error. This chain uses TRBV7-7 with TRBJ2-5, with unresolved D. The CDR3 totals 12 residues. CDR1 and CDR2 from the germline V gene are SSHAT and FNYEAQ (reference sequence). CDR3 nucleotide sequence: TGTGCTAGCAGCTCCCCGGGAGAGACCCAGTACTTC. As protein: CASSSPGETQYF.

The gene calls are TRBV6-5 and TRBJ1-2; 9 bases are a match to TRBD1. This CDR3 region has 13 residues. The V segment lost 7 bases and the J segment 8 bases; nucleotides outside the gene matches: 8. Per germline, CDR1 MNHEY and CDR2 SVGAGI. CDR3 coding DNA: TGTGCCAGCAAGACCGGGACAGGGTTCGGCTACACCTTC. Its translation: CASKTGTGFGYTF.

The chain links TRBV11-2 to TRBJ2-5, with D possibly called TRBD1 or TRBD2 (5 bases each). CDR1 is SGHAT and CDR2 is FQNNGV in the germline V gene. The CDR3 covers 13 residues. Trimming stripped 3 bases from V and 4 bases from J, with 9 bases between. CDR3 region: CASSLGPLETQYF. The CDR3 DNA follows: TGTGCCAGCAGCTTGGGACCACTAGAGACCCAGTACTTC.

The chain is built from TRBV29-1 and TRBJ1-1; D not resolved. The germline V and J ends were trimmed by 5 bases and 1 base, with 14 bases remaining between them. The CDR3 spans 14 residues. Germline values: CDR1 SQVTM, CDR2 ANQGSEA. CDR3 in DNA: TGCAGCGTTCTTTTCTGGCAGCAGAACACTGAAGCTTTCTTT. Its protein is CSVLFWQQNTEAFF.

The CDR3 loop reads CAISPTGETQYF. The DNA for the CDR3 is TGTGCCATCAGCCCTACGGGAGAGACCCAGTACTTC. J is TRBJ2-5 and V is TRBV10-3; D unclear. The CDR3 has 12 amino acids. CDR1 and CDR2 (germline): ENHRY, SYGVKD. The germline V and J ends were trimmed by 6 bases and 4 bases, with 9 bases remaining between them.

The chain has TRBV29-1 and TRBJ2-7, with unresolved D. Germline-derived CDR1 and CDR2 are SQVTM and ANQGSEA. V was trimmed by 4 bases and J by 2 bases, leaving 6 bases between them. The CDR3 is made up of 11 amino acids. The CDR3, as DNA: TGCAGCGTTGTCGGACCCTACGAGCAGTACTTC. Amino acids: CSVVGPYEQYF.

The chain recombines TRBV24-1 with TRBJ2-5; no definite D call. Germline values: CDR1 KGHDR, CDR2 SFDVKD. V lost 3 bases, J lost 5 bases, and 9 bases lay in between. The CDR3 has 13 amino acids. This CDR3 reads CATSDPPLETQYF. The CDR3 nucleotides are TGTGCCACCAGTGATCCCCCGTTGGAGACCCAGTACTTC.